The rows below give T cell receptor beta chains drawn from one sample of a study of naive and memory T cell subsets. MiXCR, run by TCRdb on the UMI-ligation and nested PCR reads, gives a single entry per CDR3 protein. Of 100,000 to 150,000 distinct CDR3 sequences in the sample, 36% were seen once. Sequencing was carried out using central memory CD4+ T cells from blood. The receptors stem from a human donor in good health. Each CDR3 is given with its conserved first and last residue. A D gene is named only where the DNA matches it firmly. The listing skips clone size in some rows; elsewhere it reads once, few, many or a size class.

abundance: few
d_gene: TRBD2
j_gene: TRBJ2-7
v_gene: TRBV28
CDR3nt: TGTGCCACCGAACGACTGCGAAGCGGGAGAGGATCCTACGAGCAGTACTTC
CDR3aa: CATERLRSGRGSYEQYF

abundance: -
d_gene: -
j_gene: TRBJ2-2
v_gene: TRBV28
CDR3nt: TGTGCCAGCAGATTTAGGTTCGGGTACACCGGGGAGCTGTTTTTT
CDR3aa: CASRFRFGYTGELFF

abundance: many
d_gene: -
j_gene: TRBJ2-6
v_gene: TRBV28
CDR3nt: TGTGCCAGCGGACAACTTGACTCTGGGGCCAACGTCCTGACTTTC
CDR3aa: CASGQLDSGANVLTF

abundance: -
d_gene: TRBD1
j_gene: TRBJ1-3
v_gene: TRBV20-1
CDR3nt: TGCAGTGCTAGAATCCCGGGGACAGGCCATACAGGAAACACCATATATTTT
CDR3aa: CSARIPGTGHTGNTIYF

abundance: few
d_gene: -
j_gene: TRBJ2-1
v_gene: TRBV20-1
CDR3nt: TGCAGTGCTAGGCAGGGTAGCTCCTACAATGAGCAGTTCTTC
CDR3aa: CSARQGSSYNEQFF

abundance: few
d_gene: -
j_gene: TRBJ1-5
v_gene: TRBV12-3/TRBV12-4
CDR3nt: TGTGCCAGCCGGAGCAGCAATCAGCCCCAGCATTTT
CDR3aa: CASRSSNQPQHF

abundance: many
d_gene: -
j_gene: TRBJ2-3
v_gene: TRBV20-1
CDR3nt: TGCAGTGCTACCACAGGGCTATCTAGCACAGATACGCAGTATTTT
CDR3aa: CSATTGLSSTDTQYF

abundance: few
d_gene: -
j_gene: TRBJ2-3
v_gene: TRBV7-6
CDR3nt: TGTGCCAGCAGCGAGACGTCCGGAACGGCAGATACGCAGTATTTT
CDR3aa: CASSETSGTADTQYF

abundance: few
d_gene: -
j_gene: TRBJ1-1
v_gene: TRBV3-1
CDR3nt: TGTGCCAGCAGCCATCTCACTGAAGCTTTCTTT
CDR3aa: CASSHLTEAFF

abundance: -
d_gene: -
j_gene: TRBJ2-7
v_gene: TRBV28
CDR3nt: TGTGCCAGCAGTTTCCTCAGTCGCTCCCCCCACGAGCAGTACTTC
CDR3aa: CASSFLSRSPHEQYF

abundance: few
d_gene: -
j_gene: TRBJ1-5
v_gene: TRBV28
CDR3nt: TGTGCCAGCAGTCGGAGTGGTAGCAATCAGCCCCAGCATTTT
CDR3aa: CASSRSGSNQPQHF

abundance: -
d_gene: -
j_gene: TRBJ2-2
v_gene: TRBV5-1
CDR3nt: TGCGCCAGCAGCTTGGTGCGGACAGATGACACCGGGGAGCTGTTTTTT
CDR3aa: CASSLVRTDDTGELFF

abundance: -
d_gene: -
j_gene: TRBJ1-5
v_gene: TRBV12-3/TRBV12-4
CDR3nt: TGTGCCAGCAGTTTAGCAGGGCCGGGGAGCAATCAGCCCCAGCATTTT
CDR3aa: CASSLAGPGSNQPQHF

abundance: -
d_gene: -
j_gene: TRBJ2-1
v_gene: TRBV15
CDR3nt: TGTGCCACCAGCAGAGACTACTCCTACAATGAGCAGTTCTTC
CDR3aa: CATSRDYSYNEQFF